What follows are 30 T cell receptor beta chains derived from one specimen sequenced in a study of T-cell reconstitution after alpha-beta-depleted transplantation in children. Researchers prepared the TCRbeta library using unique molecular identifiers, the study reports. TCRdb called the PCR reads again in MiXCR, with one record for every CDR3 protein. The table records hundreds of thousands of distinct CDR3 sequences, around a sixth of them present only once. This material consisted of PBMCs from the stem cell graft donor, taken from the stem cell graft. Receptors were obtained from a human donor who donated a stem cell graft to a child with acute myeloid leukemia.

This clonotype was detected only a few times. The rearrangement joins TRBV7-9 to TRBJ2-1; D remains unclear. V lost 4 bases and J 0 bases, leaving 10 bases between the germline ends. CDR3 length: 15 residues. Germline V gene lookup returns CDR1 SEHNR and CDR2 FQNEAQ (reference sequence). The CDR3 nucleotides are TGTGCCAGCAGCTCGGACGTAAGCTCCTACAATGAGCAGTTCTTC. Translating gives CASSSDVSSYNEQFF.

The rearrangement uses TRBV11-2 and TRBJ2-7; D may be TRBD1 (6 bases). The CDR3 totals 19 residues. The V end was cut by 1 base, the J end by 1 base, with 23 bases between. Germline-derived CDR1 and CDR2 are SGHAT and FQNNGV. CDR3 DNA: TGTGCCAGCAGCTTAGTTCTCGTTGACCGTCTCGGACAGTCCTACGAGCAGTACGTC. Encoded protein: CASSLVLVDRLGQSYEQYV.

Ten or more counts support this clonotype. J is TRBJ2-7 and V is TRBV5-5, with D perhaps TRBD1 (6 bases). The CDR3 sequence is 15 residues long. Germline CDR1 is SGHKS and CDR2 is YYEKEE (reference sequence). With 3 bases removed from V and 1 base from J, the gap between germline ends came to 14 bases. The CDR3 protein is CASSYSQGWSYEQYV. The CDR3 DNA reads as TGTGCCAGCAGCTATTCACAGGGCTGGTCCTACGAGCAGTACGTC.

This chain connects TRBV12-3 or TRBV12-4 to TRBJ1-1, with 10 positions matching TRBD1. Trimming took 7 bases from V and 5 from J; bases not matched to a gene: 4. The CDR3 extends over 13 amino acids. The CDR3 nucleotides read TGTGCCAGCACCCCGGACAGGGGGACTGAAGCTTTCTTT. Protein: CASTPDRGTEAFF.

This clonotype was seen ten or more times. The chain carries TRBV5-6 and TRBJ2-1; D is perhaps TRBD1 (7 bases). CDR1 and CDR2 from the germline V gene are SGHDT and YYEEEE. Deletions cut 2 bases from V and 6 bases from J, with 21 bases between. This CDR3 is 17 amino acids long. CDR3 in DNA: TGTGCCAGCAGCTTAGGGGGCGGATGGGGACTTGGCAATGAGCAGTTCTTC. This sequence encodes CASSLGGGWGLGNEQFF.

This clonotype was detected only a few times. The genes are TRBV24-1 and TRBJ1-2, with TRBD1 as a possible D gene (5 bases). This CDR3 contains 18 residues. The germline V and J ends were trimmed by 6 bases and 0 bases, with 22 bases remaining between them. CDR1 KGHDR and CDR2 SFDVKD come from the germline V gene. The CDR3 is CATSRRGGSGPSNYGYTF. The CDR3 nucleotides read TGTGCCACCAGTAGGCGCGGGGGATCAGGGCCTTCTAACTATGGCTACACCTTC.

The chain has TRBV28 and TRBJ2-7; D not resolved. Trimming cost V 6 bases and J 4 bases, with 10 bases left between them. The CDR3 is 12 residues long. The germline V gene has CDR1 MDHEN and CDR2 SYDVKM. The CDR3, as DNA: TGTGCCAGCAGGTCGGGCGGATACGAGCAGTACGTC. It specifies CASRSGGYEQYV.

The CDR3 nucleotides are TGTGCCTGGACCCAGGGACTAGCGGATACCTACGAGCAGTACTTC. Residues: CAWTQGLADTYEQYF. V and J are TRBV30 and TRBJ2-7, with TRBD2 identical over 11 bases. The germline V gene encodes CDR1 GTSNPN and CDR2 SVGIG (reference sequence). The CDR3 contains 15 residues. After removal of 4 bases from V and 2 bases from J, the junction contained 7 bases not matched to a gene.

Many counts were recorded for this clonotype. The CDR3 protein is CSARPGLAGGVTYNEQFF. In DNA, the CDR3 is TGCAGTGCCCGGCCGGGACTAGCGGGGGGGGTTACCTACAATGAGCAGTTCTTC. The V gene is TRBV20-1, the J gene TRBJ2-1, with 16 bases aligning to TRBD2. The CDR3 contains 18 residues. CDR1 and CDR2 (germline): DFQATT, SNEGSKA (reference sequence). The V and J ends lost 6 bases and 2 bases, in that order; junction bases with no gene match: 10.

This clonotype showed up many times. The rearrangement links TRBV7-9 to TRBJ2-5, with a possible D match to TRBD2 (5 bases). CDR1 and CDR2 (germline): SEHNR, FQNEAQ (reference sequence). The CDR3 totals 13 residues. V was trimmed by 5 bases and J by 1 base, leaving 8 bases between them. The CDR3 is CASSPEGQETQYF. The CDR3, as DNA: TGTGCCAGCAGCCCCGAGGGCCAAGAGACCCAGTACTTC.

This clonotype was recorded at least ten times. In DNA, the CDR3 is TGCAGTGCTAGAGCCAGGGACAGGGTAGTGCACGAGCAGTACGTC. This gives the protein CSARARDRVVHEQYV. This chain uses TRBV20-1 with TRBJ2-7; 9 bases agree with TRBD1. CDR3 length: 15 amino acids. Germline CDR1 is DFQATT and CDR2 is SNEGSKA (reference sequence). The V segment lost 1 base and the J segment 5 bases; nucleotides outside the gene matches: 9.

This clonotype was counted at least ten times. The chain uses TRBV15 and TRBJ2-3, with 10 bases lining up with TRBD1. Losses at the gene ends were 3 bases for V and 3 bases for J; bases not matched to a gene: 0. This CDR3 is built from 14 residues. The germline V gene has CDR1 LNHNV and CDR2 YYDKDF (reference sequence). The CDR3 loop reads CATSRDRGTDTQYF. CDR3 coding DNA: TGTGCCACCAGCAGGGACAGGGGGACAGATACGCAGTATTTT.

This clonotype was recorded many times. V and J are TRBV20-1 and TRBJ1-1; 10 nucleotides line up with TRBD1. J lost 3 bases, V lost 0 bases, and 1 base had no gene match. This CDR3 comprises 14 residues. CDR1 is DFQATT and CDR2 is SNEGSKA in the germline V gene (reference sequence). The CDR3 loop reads CSARDGTGDTEAFF. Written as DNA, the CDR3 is TGCAGTGCTAGAGATGGGACAGGGGACACTGAAGCTTTCTTT.

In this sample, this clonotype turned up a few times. CDR3: CATSSWGEQYF. CDR3 DNA: TGTGCCACCAGCAGCTGGGGAGAGCAGTACTTC. V usage is TRBV15 and J usage is TRBJ2-7, with D unclear. Germline CDR1 LNHNV, CDR2 YYDKDF (reference sequence). V lost 3 bases, J lost 7 bases, and 7 bases lay in between. CDR3 length equals 11 residues.

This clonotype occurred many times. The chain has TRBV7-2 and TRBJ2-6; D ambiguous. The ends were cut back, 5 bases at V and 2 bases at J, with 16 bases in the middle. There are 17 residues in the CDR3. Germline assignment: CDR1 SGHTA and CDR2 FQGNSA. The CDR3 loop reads CASSLPPRIAGANVLTF. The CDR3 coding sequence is TGTGCCAGCAGCCTTCCCCCTAGGATCGCTGGGGCCAACGTCCTGACTTTC.

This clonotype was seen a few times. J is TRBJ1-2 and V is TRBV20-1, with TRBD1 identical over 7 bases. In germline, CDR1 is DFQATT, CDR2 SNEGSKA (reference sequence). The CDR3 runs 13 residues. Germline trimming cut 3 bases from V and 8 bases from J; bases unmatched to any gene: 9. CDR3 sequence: CSASVPTGRGYTF. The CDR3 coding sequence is TGCAGTGCTAGCGTACCGACAGGGCGCGGCTACACCTTC.

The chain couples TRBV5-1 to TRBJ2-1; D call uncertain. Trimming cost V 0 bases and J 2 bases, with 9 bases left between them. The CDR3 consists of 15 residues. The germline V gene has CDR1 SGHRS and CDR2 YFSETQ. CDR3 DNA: TGCGCCAGCAGCTTGGGAGGTCGGGCCTACAATGAGCAGTTCTTC. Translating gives CASSLGGRAYNEQFF.

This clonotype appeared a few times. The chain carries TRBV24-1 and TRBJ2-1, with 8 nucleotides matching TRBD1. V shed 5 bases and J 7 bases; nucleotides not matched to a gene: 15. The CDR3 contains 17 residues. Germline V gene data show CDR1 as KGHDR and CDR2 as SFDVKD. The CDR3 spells CATSVRAGGILGNEQFF. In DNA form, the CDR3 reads TGTGCCACCAGTGTAAGGGCAGGGGGCATTCTAGGGAATGAGCAGTTCTTC.

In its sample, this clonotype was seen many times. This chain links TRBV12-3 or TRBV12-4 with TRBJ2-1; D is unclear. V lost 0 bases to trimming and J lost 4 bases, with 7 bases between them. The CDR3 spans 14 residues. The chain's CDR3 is CASSLARTYNEQFF. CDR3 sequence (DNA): TGTGCCAGCAGTTTAGCCAGGACGTACAATGAGCAGTTCTTC.

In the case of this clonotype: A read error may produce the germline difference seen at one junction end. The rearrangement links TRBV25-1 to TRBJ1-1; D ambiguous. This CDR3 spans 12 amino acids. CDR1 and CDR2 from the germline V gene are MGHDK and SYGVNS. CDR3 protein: CASSEYYRGLAF. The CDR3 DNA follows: TGTGCCAGCAGTGAATACTACCGGGGTCTGGCCTTT.

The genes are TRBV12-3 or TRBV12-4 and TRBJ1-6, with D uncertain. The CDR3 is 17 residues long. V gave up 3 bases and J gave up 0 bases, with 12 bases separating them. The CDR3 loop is CASSFRGLSSYNSPLHF. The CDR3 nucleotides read TGTGCCAGCAGTTTTCGAGGGCTAAGCTCCTATAATTCACCCCTCCACTTT.

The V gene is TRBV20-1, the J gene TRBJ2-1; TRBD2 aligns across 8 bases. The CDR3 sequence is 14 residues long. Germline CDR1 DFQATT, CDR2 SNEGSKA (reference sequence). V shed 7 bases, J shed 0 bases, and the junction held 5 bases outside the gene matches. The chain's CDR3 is CSVFGGASYNEQFF. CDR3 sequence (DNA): TGCAGTGTATTCGGGGGGGCCTCCTACAATGAGCAGTTCTTC.

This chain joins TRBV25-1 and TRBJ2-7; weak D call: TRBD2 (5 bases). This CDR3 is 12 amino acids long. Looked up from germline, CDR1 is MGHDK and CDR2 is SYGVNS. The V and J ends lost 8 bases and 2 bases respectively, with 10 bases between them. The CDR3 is CASAGLPYEQYF. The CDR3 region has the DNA TGTGCCAGCGCGGGCCTTCCCTACGAGCAGTACTTC.

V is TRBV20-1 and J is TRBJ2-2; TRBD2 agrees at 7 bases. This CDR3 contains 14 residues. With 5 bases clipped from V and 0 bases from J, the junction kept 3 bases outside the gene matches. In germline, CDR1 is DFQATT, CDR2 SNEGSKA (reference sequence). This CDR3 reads CSARDYSNTGELFF. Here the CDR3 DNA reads TGCAGTGCTCGGGACTACTCGAACACCGGGGAGCTGTTTTTT.

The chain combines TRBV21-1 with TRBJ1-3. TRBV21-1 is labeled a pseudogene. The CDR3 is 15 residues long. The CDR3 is CASSKGPAPGNTIYF. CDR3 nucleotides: TGTGCCAGCAGCAAAGGGCCAGCTCCCGGAAACACCATATATTTT.

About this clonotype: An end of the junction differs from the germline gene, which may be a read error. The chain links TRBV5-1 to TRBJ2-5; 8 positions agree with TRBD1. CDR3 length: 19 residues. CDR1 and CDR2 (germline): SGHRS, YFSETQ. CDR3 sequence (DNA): TGCGCCAACAGCTTACGCAGGCTGGGGACAGGCATATTCCAAGAGACCCAGTACTTC. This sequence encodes CANSLRRLGTGIFQETQYF.

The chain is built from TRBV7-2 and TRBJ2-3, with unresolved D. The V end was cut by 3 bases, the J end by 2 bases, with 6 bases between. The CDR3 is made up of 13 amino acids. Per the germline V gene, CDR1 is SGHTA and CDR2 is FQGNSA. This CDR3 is CASSFTFTDTQYF. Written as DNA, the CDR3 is TGTGCCAGCAGCTTTACTTTCACAGATACGCAGTATTTT.

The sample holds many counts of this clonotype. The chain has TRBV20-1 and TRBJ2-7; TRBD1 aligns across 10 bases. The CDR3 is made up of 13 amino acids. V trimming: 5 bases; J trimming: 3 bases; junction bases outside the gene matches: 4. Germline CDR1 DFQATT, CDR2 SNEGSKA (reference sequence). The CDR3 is CSAGRDRGYEQYV. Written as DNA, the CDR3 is TGCAGTGCTGGACGGGACAGGGGCTACGAGCAGTACGTC.

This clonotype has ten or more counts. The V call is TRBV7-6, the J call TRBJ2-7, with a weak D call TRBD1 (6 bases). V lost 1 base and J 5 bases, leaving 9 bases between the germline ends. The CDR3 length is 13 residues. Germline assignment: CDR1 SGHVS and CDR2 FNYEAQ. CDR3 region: CASSLGQVDEQYF. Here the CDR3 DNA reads TGTGCCAGCAGCTTAGGACAGGTTGACGAGCAGTACTTC.

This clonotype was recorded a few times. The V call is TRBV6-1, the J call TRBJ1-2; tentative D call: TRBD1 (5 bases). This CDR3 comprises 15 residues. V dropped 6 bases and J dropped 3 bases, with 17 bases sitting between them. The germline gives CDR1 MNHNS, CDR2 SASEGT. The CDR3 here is CASSPGVRADYGYTF. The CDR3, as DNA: TGTGCCAGCAGCCCCGGGGTCAGGGCGGACTATGGCTACACCTTC.